This TCR beta chain appears in the sequencing data of a study of chemoradiotherapy in HPV16-positive cancers (dated by TCRdb to between 2021 and 2024). About the investigation overall: Candidate HPV-specific T-cell clones and common TCR motifs were defined by functional T-cell assays performed on cells from two HPV16-positive patients. Whether T-cell immunity against the HPV oncoproteins E6 and E7 changes during chemoradiotherapy and whether survival is affected by this immunity were examined in the study. Next, the candidate HPV-specific TCRs and motifs were followed in TCR repertoires from around 87 patients with HPV-related cancers. Study-wide findings and limitations: Expansion of candidate HPV-specific clones and E7-related TCR motifs was observed in the tumor microenvironment during treatment, whereas no such expansion was observed for non-HPV-specific T cells. The functional definition of HPV-specific T cells came from only a couple of HPV16-positive patients, and the survival association was reported for HPV16-positive patients. In HPV16-positive patients, expansion of HPV-responsive T cells during chemoradiotherapy was associated with improved recurrence-free survival.

Counted from cysteine to phenylalanine, this CDR3 has 14 amino acids. The only DNA kept is the CDR3, 42 bases in frame from the first base. The germline V end is reduced by 4 bases and the J end by 7 bases; junction bases left unmatched: 8. The germline V gene specifies KGHSH as CDR1 and LQKENI as CDR2. On this clone: The target of this receptor is not known. Base qualities are missing; no much larger clone stands one base away.

Repertoires were sampled repeatedly over the course of chemoradiotherapy so that clonal expansion in the tumor microenvironment could be followed. The library was prepared using the immunoSEQ multiplex PCR assay. This immuneACCESS table, as held by TCRdb, lists in-frame sequences with V and J called but not all clones. Of the missing ones, under half trace to an unresolved V gene in checked studies; the others have no known cause. The sample yields more than 200 clones; 95% to 97% were counted once. The top ten hold 6.5% to 9.5% of the sample. The V gene is TRBV18 and the J gene is TRBJ2-7; 9 central nucleotides agree with TRBD1. Source: tumor tissue, taken from a patient who underwent chemoradiotherapy. The clonotype was recovered from a human donor with HPV-associated anogenital cancer. CDR3 reads: CASSRGQGQGEQYF. The bases are TGTGCCAGCTCACGCGGACAGGGGCAGGGGGAGCAGTACTTC.